This T cell receptor (beta chain) was captured in a study of T cell responses to AZD1222 COVID-19 vaccine. The table came from immunoSEQ multiplex PCR; TCRdb's copy has only in-frame clones and leaves some out. The data contain 180,000 or so clones, 91% of them singletons. CDR1 SSHAT and CDR2 FNYEAQ come from the germline V gene (reference sequence). CDR3 size: 15 residues. Of note for this clone: Its antigen is unidentified. One junction end does not reproduce the germline sequence, and a read error may be involved.

Whole-study findings and limits: Targeting of unmutated variant regions was reportedly seen in nearly half of spike-specific TCRs. Baseline serostatus was positive in only six AZD1222 recipients.

The chain couples TRBV7-7 to TRBJ2-1, with 9 nucleotides matching TRBD1. The TCR comes from an adult who received the AZD1222 COVID-19 vaccine. The sequenced sample was peripheral blood, obtained 28 days after the second AZD1222 dose. The CDR3 DNA reads as TGTGCTAGCAGCTTAGGGGACAGGGCGTACAATGAGCAGTTCTTC. Encoded protein: CASSLGDRAYNEQFF.